The clone carrying this T cell receptor beta chain was counted ten times or more. The antigen is undetermined. These data come from a study of T cells in Graves' hyperthyroidism and ophthalmopathy. Study conclusions and caveats: Blood also contained most expanded thyroid clonotypes above 0.001. With a median lead of approximately 6.4 months before onset, the model predicted ophthalmopathy.

The CDR3 regions of TCR beta were amplified from RNA transcripts. The TCR CDR3 first-round RT-PCR relied on the HTBI primer set. TCRdb redid the calling of the multiplex PCR reads with MiXCR, one entry per CDR3 protein. The sample includes about half a million distinct CDR3 sequences, about 20% of them seen just once. Clinicians diagnosed patients from clinical symptoms, serum thyroxine and TRAb, thyroid ultrasound and orbital computed tomography. The PBMCs were sourced from fresh peripheral blood (about 10 ml). CDR1 and CDR2 from the germline V gene are LGHNT and FRNRAP. J was trimmed by 10 bases and V by 1 base; bases with no gene match: 11. The CDR3 sequence is 16 residues long.

The J gene is TRBJ1-1, the V gene TRBV12-5, with 11 bases that match TRBD1. The origin of this receptor is a woman in her 70s with Graves' ophthalmopathy. The sequencing sample was made of blood. The CDR3 sequence: CASGLASGQGGSRAFF. Written as DNA, the CDR3 is TGTGCTAGTGGTTTGGCCTCGGGACAGGGGGGGAGTAGAGCTTTCTTT. Supplemented by reference TRBV12-5 and TRBJ1-1, the full variable domain reads DARVTQTPRHKVTEMGQEVTMRCQPILGHNTVFWYRQTMMQGLELLAYFRNRAPLDDSGMPKDRFSAEMPDATLATLKIQPSEPRDSAVYFCASGLASGQGGSRAFFGQGTRLTVV.